Listed below are T cell receptor beta chains from one sample, sequenced in a study of T-cell reconstitution after alpha-beta-depleted transplantation in children. TCRdb passed the PCR reads through MiXCR, listing each CDR3 protein once. This table holds under 750,000 distinct CDR3 sequences, roughly 23% found once. Sequencing used PBMCs, mostly from graft donor cells, obtained 360 days after TCRalphabeta/CD19-depleted stem cell transplant. Receptor source: a boy in the first two years of life who had a stem cell transplant for acute myeloid leukemia, so the T cells may come from the graft donor. The CDR3 runs from the conserved cysteine through the conserved F or W. The order of the fields is CDR3 DNA, CDR3 protein, clone size, D gene, J gene, V gene. D genes are given only for firm matches. Clone size is shown for a subset of rows, as once, few, many or a class of expanded clone.

cdr3_nt: TGCAGCGCTGGGACAGGGGGGAACACTGAAGCTTTCTTT; cdr3_aa: CSAGTGGNTEAFF; clone_size: many; d_call: TRBD1; j_call: TRBJ1-1; v_call: TRBV29-1
cdr3_nt: TGTGCCAGCAAGGCCGCAACGGCCGACTCTGGGGCCAACGTCCTGACTTTC; cdr3_aa: CASKAATADSGANVLTF; clone_size: few; d_call: -; j_call: TRBJ2-6; v_call: TRBV12-3/TRBV12-4
cdr3_nt: TGTGCCAGCAGCTTAAGCAGGGAGAGGACAGATACGCAGTATTTT; cdr3_aa: CASSLSRERTDTQYF; clone_size: -; d_call: -; j_call: TRBJ2-3; v_call: TRBV11-3
cdr3_nt: TGTGCCAGCAGGTACCGGGGGATCCCTGAAGCTTTCTTT; cdr3_aa: CASRYRGIPEAFF; clone_size: few; d_call: -; j_call: TRBJ1-1; v_call: TRBV12-3/TRBV12-4
cdr3_nt: TGTGCCAGCAGATTTGACAGGGTGGGCGCAGATACGCAGTATTTT; cdr3_aa: CASRFDRVGADTQYF; clone_size: -; d_call: TRBD1; j_call: TRBJ2-3; v_call: TRBV6-1
cdr3_nt: TGTGCCAGCAGCGTAGAATGGGGACCCTACAATGAGCAGTTCTTC; cdr3_aa: CASSVEWGPYNEQFF; clone_size: many; d_call: -; j_call: TRBJ2-1; v_call: TRBV9
cdr3_nt: TGCAGTGCTAATAAGGGGGCTAGTGGAAACACCATATATTTT; cdr3_aa: CSANKGASGNTIYF; clone_size: few; d_call: TRBD1; j_call: TRBJ1-3; v_call: TRBV20-1
cdr3_nt: TGCAGTGCTCTATCGGACAGGGAGTACACTGAAGCTTTCTTT; cdr3_aa: CSALSDREYTEAFF; clone_size: -; d_call: TRBD1; j_call: TRBJ1-1; v_call: TRBV20-1
cdr3_nt: TGCAGCGCGAAGACAGTTTTCTCTGGAAACACCATATATTTT; cdr3_aa: CSAKTVFSGNTIYF; clone_size: few; d_call: -; j_call: TRBJ1-3; v_call: TRBV29-1
cdr3_nt: TGCAGTGCTAGAGAGCCAAAAGATTATCAGCCCCAGCATTTT; cdr3_aa: CSAREPKDYQPQHF; clone_size: -; d_call: -; j_call: TRBJ1-5; v_call: TRBV20-1
cdr3_nt: TGTGCCAGCAGTCCACGCTCCTCGGGGGAGGGCTACAATGAGCAGTTCTTC; cdr3_aa: CASSPRSSGEGYNEQFF; clone_size: -; d_call: TRBD2; j_call: TRBJ2-1; v_call: TRBV6-1
cdr3_nt: TGCAGTGCTACAGGGCGTAGCAATCAGCCCCAGCATTTT; cdr3_aa: CSATGRSNQPQHF; clone_size: many; d_call: -; j_call: TRBJ1-5; v_call: TRBV20-1
cdr3_nt: TGTGCCAGCAGGGCTAGGACAGGGTTGGATGAGCAGTTCTTC; cdr3_aa: CASRARTGLDEQFF; clone_size: many; d_call: TRBD1; j_call: TRBJ2-1; v_call: TRBV2
cdr3_nt: TGTGCCAGCAGCAAATATGGTCGGAGACTCAACTACGAGCAGTACTTC; cdr3_aa: CASSKYGRRLNYEQYF; clone_size: few; d_call: -; j_call: TRBJ2-7; v_call: TRBV21-1
cdr3_nt: TGCAGCGCCCCCCGGACGGTGTCGGATGTTTTGTTT; cdr3_aa: CSAPRTVSDVLF; clone_size: few; d_call: -; j_call: TRBJ1-6; v_call: TRBV29-1
cdr3_nt: TGTGCCAGCAGTTACGCCCGGGCCCGGGAGACCCAGTACTTC; cdr3_aa: CASSYARARETQYF; clone_size: few; d_call: -; j_call: TRBJ2-5; v_call: TRBV6-5
cdr3_nt: TGCGCCAGCAGCCAAGAGGTAACTTGGAGGAACTATGGCTACACCTTC; cdr3_aa: CASSQEVTWRNYGYTF; clone_size: few; d_call: -; j_call: TRBJ1-2; v_call: TRBV4-1
cdr3_nt: TGTGCCATCAGTGAGTCCCTGGACGAGATAACCTCTAACTATGGCTACACCTTC; cdr3_aa: CAISESLDEITSNYGYTF; clone_size: few; d_call: -; j_call: TRBJ1-2; v_call: TRBV10-3
cdr3_nt: TGCGCCAGCAGCCAACTAGCGGGGGTCCGGGAGACCCAGTACTTC; cdr3_aa: CASSQLAGVRETQYF; clone_size: -; d_call: TRBD2; j_call: TRBJ2-5; v_call: TRBV4-1
cdr3_nt: TGTGCCAGCAGCTTAGTAGAGGGGGGCCACGAGCAGTACTTC; cdr3_aa: CASSLVEGGHEQYF; clone_size: few; d_call: -; j_call: TRBJ2-7; v_call: TRBV7-6
cdr3_nt: TGTGCCAGTGGCGGGACAGGGGGCAGGCAGCCCCAGCATTTT; cdr3_aa: CASGGTGGRQPQHF; clone_size: few; d_call: TRBD1; j_call: TRBJ1-5; v_call: TRBV12-3/TRBV12-4
cdr3_nt: TGTGCCAGTAGTATAGACCCGGACGGCTTCTACGAGCAGTACTTC; cdr3_aa: CASSIDPDGFYEQYF; clone_size: -; d_call: -; j_call: TRBJ2-7; v_call: TRBV19
cdr3_nt: TGCTGTGCTAGAAAGACTAGCGGGGGGGCAGGGCAGTTCTTC; cdr3_aa: CCARKTSGGAGQFF; clone_size: -; d_call: TRBD2; j_call: TRBJ2-1; v_call: TRBV20-1
cdr3_nt: TGTGCCAGCAGTTCACGGAACACCATATATTTT; cdr3_aa: CASSSRNTIYF; clone_size: few; d_call: -; j_call: TRBJ1-3; v_call: TRBV28
cdr3_nt: TGTGCCAGCAGTTACGTACGTGCGGGGGGGCCAGATACGCAGTATTTT; cdr3_aa: CASSYVRAGGPDTQYF; clone_size: -; d_call: TRBD2; j_call: TRBJ2-3; v_call: TRBV6-5
cdr3_nt: TGTGCCAGCAGCTTGGGTCGGGTAGCCAAAAACATTCAGTACTTC; cdr3_aa: CASSLGRVAKNIQYF; clone_size: many; d_call: -; j_call: TRBJ2-4; v_call: TRBV7-2
cdr3_nt: TGCAGTGCTAGGGAACAGGATCGCGGGCAGTACTTC; cdr3_aa: CSAREQDRGQYF; clone_size: few; d_call: -; j_call: TRBJ2-7; v_call: TRBV20-1
cdr3_nt: TGTGCCAGCAGCTTCCAGGTCTTACAAGAGACCCAGTACTTC; cdr3_aa: CASSFQVLQETQYF; clone_size: many; d_call: -; j_call: TRBJ2-5; v_call: TRBV7-2
cdr3_nt: TGTGCCAGCAGTTTTATGGGGCGCGGGGGCGAGCAGTACTTC; cdr3_aa: CASSFMGRGGEQYF; clone_size: -; d_call: TRBD2; j_call: TRBJ2-7; v_call: TRBV12-3/TRBV12-4
cdr3_nt: TGTGCCACCAGCAGAGATCGGAGGAGCCTTTACACTGAAGCTTTCTTT; cdr3_aa: CATSRDRRSLYTEAFF; clone_size: many; d_call: -; j_call: TRBJ1-1; v_call: TRBV15
cdr3_nt: TGCAGCGGGATGGTGGCACAGTATAATGAAAAACTGTTTTTT; cdr3_aa: CSGMVAQYNEKLFF; clone_size: many; d_call: -; j_call: TRBJ1-4; v_call: TRBV29-1
cdr3_nt: TGTGCCAGCAGTTTAAGTGGTAGGCGCAGGGTAACGCACACTGAAGCTTTCTTT; cdr3_aa: CASSLSGRRRVTHTEAFF; clone_size: -; d_call: -; j_call: TRBJ1-1; v_call: TRBV12-3/TRBV12-4
cdr3_nt: TGTGCCATCAGTGAGGAAGGGGACGAGCAGTACTTC; cdr3_aa: CAISEEGDEQYF; clone_size: many; d_call: -; j_call: TRBJ2-7; v_call: TRBV10-3
cdr3_nt: TGTGCCAGCACCGCAAACCTAGCCACAGAGACCCAGTACTTC; cdr3_aa: CASTANLATETQYF; clone_size: many; d_call: -; j_call: TRBJ2-5; v_call: TRBV7-9
cdr3_nt: TGTGCCAGCAGCTCCGTCCTAAGCGGGGCGGGGGCAGATACGCAGTATTTT; cdr3_aa: CASSSVLSGAGADTQYF; clone_size: -; d_call: TRBD2; j_call: TRBJ2-3; v_call: TRBV5-5
cdr3_nt: TGCGCCAGCAGCTTTGGCGGACAGGGATCCGGGGAGCTGTTTTTT; cdr3_aa: CASSFGGQGSGELFF; clone_size: -; d_call: TRBD1; j_call: TRBJ2-2; v_call: TRBV5-1
cdr3_nt: TGCAGCGTTGAAGATACCTCTACAGGGGACTACGAGCAGTACTTC; cdr3_aa: CSVEDTSTGDYEQYF; clone_size: many; d_call: TRBD1; j_call: TRBJ2-7; v_call: TRBV29-1
cdr3_nt: TGTGCTAGTGGTCCAAGTGCAACTAATGAAAAACTGTTTTTT; cdr3_aa: CASGPSATNEKLFF; clone_size: -; d_call: -; j_call: TRBJ1-4; v_call: TRBV12-5
cdr3_nt: TGTGCCCGCCTCGCCCGGGGGAGGGGGAACAATGAGCAGTTCTTC; cdr3_aa: CARLARGRGNNEQFF; clone_size: -; d_call: -; j_call: TRBJ2-1; v_call: TRBV5-6
cdr3_nt: TGTGCCAGCAGTCCTTCAGGGGGCCACTATGGCTACACCTTC; cdr3_aa: CASSPSGGHYGYTF; clone_size: many; d_call: TRBD1; j_call: TRBJ1-2; v_call: TRBV12-3/TRBV12-4